This T cell receptor (beta chain) was documented in a study of graft-versus-host responses after intestinal transplantation (dated by TCRdb to the early 2020s). For context, the study as a whole: Recipients received multivisceral, liver-intestinal, or isolated intestinal transplants. Rather than going through the commercial service, samples from a few later patients were sequenced in-house on an Illumina MiSeq and processed with MiXCR. After intestinal transplantation, graft-versus-host and host-versus-graft alloreactive T cell clones were followed in the graft, circulation and bone marrow using bulk TCR-beta CDR3 sequencing. A peak of at least 4% donor T cells among recipient peripheral blood mononuclear cells was the definition used for donor T cell macrochimerism. Every recipient was given anti-thymocyte globulin induction, followed by roughly 3 years of maintenance tacrolimus and steroids. To identify alloreactive clones, pre-transplant mixed lymphocyte reaction products were sequenced and compared with unstimulated pre-transplant donor and recipient T cells. Of the 20 to 25 intestinal transplant recipients enrolled in the cohort, one of whom was a retransplant, a few patients without pretransplant specimens were excluded.

From the cysteine up to the phenylalanine, the CDR3 has a length of 15 residues. CDR3 DNA is the only sequence kept; it has 45 bases, read in frame from the first base. CDR1 and CDR2, looked up from the germline V gene, are SQVTM and ANQGSEA. The germline V and J ends show losses of 1 base and 6 bases respectively, and no gene match explains 5 bases of the junction. Receptor libraries were prepared by the immunoSEQ multiplex PCR assay. For most patients, genomic DNA was isolated with the Qiagen DNeasy Blood and Tissue Kit and shipped frozen to Adaptive Biotechnologies for TCR sequencing. For most patients, high-throughput TCR-beta CDR3 sequencing of genomic DNA was performed by Adaptive Biotechnologies. As for the authors' bioinformatics: TCR sequencing data for some 17 patients were retrieved from Adaptive's ImmunoSEQ software; three other patients were processed with MiXCR and VDJtools. To correct CD4 versus CD8 sorting errors, any sequence found in both subsets at a frequency ratio below 5:1 was removed. Because the origin of CDR3 nucleotide sequences shared between donor and recipient could not be assigned, those sequences were removed. To count as alloreactive, a clone needed at least 2-fold expansion over unstimulated cells and a minimum CFSE-low frequency of 0.002% (template counts) or 0.001% (read counts). A clone was considered mappable if detected in the sequenced pre-transplant spleen, lymph node, or MLR CFSE-low populations of the donor or recipient. Cumulative frequency of alloreactive clones was calculated as a percentage of all sequences weighted by copy number. As stored in TCRdb, this immuneACCESS dataset retains in-frame rearrangements with V and J assigned. A fraction of the clones does not appear; measured against another copy, unresolved V genes explain less than half of the discrepancy, and the remainder lacks a known reason. From that table come the V and J calls and clone size; the DNA was used to work out D and trimming. The table for this sample lists tens of thousands of clones; approximately 94% of them were counted only once. About 2% of the sample rests with the top ten.

What the time point label conveys for this sample: cells obtained before transplantation from donor or recipient. CD3+CD4+ and CD3+CD8+ populations were FACS-sorted from unstimulated pre-transplant donor and recipient cells taken from spleen or lymph nodes. On this clone: It has no known antigen specificity. No base qualities exist here, and no much larger clone lies one base off it.

The paper's findings and limits, for the study overall: In the allografts of patients with donor T cell macrochimerism, GvH to HvG T cell clonal ratios were high. GvH clones turned up in recipient bone marrow, with some appearing earlier in ileal mucosa or blood, a pattern consistent with an intestinal mucosal origin. The relatively low number and heterogeneity of intestinal transplant patients limited the conclusions. Early after transplant, peak levels of circulating GvH clones were found to be associated with declines in HvG clones.

The sample was unstimulated CD8+ T cells sorted from spleen or lymph node cells, taken before intestinal transplant. The sequence came from a human donor who received an intestinal transplant. This chain is built from TRBV29-1 and TRBJ2-1, with TRBD1 identical over 11 junction bases. The encoded CDR3 is CSVEGDRGLGNEQFF. The sequenced DNA: TGCAGCGTTGAAGGGGACAGGGGGTTGGGCAATGAGCAGTTCTTC.